This T cell receptor (beta chain) was identified during a study of control samples from healthy donors and cancer patients. Profiled with immunoSEQ multiplex PCR; TCRdb holds only in-frame clones, not every one. This sample carries fewer than 200,000 clones, around nine tenths of them seen once, and the ten largest clones take around 5%. The germline V gene has CDR1 LNHDA and CDR2 SQIVND (reference sequence). The ends were cut back, 7 bases at V and 0 bases at J, with 9 bases in the middle. The CDR3 runs 13 residues. The receptor comes from a woman in her twenties or thirties in good health. J is TRBJ1-2 and V is TRBV19, with D unclear. The sample consisted of blood. This chain's CDR3 is CASKDHTNYGYTF. CDR3 sequence (DNA): TGTGCCAGTAAGGACCACACTAACTATGGCTACACCTTC.